These 21 T cell receptor beta chains were all obtained from the same sample, sequenced in a study of CD8 T cells in Susac syndrome. RNA amounts of about 0.5 to 1 ug underwent reverse transcription with random hexamers. TCRdb analysed the immunoSEQ multiplex PCR reads with MiXCR anew, one entry per CDR3 protein. The repertoire holds around 200,000 distinct CDR3 sequences, with approximately 95% as singletons. The sample comprised CD8+ T cells from PBMCs. The receptor set was obtained from a human donor with Susac syndrome.

This rearrangement joins TRBV12-3 or TRBV12-4 to TRBJ1-5; D unresolved. V was trimmed by 6 bases and J by 2 bases, leaving 11 bases between them. CDR3 length: 14 residues. The CDR3 loop is CASREYVGNQPQHF. CDR3 DNA sequence: TGTGCCAGCAGGGAATATGTCGGCAATCAGCCCCAGCATTTT.

The chain employs TRBV20-1 and TRBJ2-1; D is possibly TRBD2 (5 bases). CDR3 length: 14 residues. Trimming removed 5 bases at V and 5 bases at J, with 16 bases between. Per the germline V gene, CDR1 is DFQATT and CDR2 is SNEGSKA (reference sequence). The DNA of the CDR3 is TGCAGTGCTTTGAGCGGTTCGAAGAACAATGAGCAGTTCTTC. It specifies CSALSGSKNNEQFF.

The rearrangement joins TRBV9 to TRBJ2-3; maybe TRBD2 (5 bases). The CDR3 has 17 residues. CDR1 is SGDLS, CDR2 YYNGEE, per germline. Deletions cut 3 bases from V and 0 bases from J, with 17 bases between. The CDR3 sequence is CASSAPREYLSTDTQYF. CDR3 bases: TGTGCCAGCAGCGCACCGAGGGAGTACCTAAGCACAGATACGCAGTATTTT.

This chain uses TRBV4-1 with TRBJ1-1; no clear D gene. Germline-derived CDR1 and CDR2 are MGHRA and YSYEKL. Trimming shortened V by 6 bases and J by 0 bases, and 17 bases separated the two germline ends. The CDR3 has 16 amino acids. The CDR3 coding sequence is TGCGCCAGCAGGATTATGCCGAATAACCTGAACACTGAAGCTTTCTTT. Amino acid sequence: CASRIMPNNLNTEAFF.

J is TRBJ1-1 and V is TRBV19, with D perhaps TRBD1 (6 bases). Germline loops: CDR1 LNHDA, CDR2 SQIVND (reference sequence). This CDR3 comprises 13 residues. With 7 bases removed from V and 4 bases from J, the gap between germline ends came to 13 bases. DNA for the CDR3: TGTGCCAGTAAATTTACAGGGAGCACTGAAGCTTTCTTT. This encodes CASKFTGSTEAFF.

The chain links TRBV3-1 to TRBJ2-5; possibly TRBD1 for D (5 bases). CDR3 length: 15 residues. The germline V and J ends were trimmed by 3 bases and 0 bases, with 11 bases remaining between them. Looked up from germline, CDR1 is LGHDT and CDR2 is YNNKEL (reference sequence). CDR3 DNA sequence: TGTGCCAGCAGCCAGACGCGACAGTACCAAGAGACCCAGTACTTC. It specifies CASSQTRQYQETQYF.

This chain uses TRBV4-1 with TRBJ1-2; D is unclear. This CDR3 is built from 13 residues. Trimming pared 0 bases from V and 3 bases from J, leaving 5 bases between. In germline, CDR1 is MGHRA, CDR2 YSYEKL. The CDR3 region is CASSQDRDYGYTF. In nucleotides, the CDR3 is TGCGCCAGCAGCCAAGACCGGGACTATGGCTACACCTTC.

J is TRBJ2-5 and V is TRBV6-6; 9 nucleotides line up with TRBD1. Germline V gives CDR1 MNHNY, CDR2 SVGAGI (reference sequence). The CDR3 is made up of 15 amino acids. Trimming removed 6 bases from V and 3 bases from J; junction bases left unmatched: 8. Here the CDR3 reads CASSWTGATEETQYF. In DNA, the CDR3 is TGTGCCAGCAGCTGGACAGGGGCCACGGAAGAGACCCAGTACTTC.

This clonotype has only one observation. This sequence joins TRBV13 and TRBJ2-7, with 7 bases that match TRBD2. CDR1 and CDR2 from the germline V gene are PRHDT and FYEKMQ (reference sequence). J lost 4 bases, V lost 5 bases, and 11 bases had no gene match. The CDR3 length is 15 residues. The CDR3 loop is CASSPDPGGVYEQYF. The CDR3 DNA follows: TGTGCCAGCAGCCCGGATCCGGGGGGAGTTTACGAGCAGTACTTC.

The chain uses TRBV7-8 and TRBJ2-5; either TRBD1 or TRBD2 may supply D (5 bases each). Trimming took 3 bases from V and 3 from J, leaving 23 bases between them. The germline CDR1 and CDR2 sequences are SGHVS and FQNEAQ. There are 18 residues in the CDR3. The CDR3 nucleotides are TGTGCCAGCAGCTTTCTCCCCGGGACCAGGGTTTTAGAAGAGACCCAGTACTTC. It yields the protein CASSFLPGTRVLEETQYF. Complete variable domain (other parts from reference TRBV7-8 and TRBJ2-5): GAGVSQSPRYKVAKRGQDVALRCDPISGHVSLFWYQQALGQGPEFLTYFQNEAQLDKSGLPSDRFFAERPEGSVSTLKIQRTQQEDSAVYLCASSFLPGTRVLEETQYFGPGTRLLVL.

This clonotype was seen a single time. V and J are TRBV5-6 and TRBJ1-3, with no clear D. Germline V gives CDR1 SGHDT, CDR2 YYEEEE. This CDR3 has 14 amino acids. The ends were cut back, 0 bases at V and 3 bases at J, with 7 bases in the middle. CDR3 DNA sequence: TGTGCCAGCAGCTTGGGGATTGTTGGAAACACCATATATTTT. Its protein is CASSLGIVGNTIYF. Using reference TRBV5-6 and TRBJ1-3 for the parts outside the CDR3, the full variable domain is DAGVTQSPTHLIKTRGQQVTLRCSPKSGHDTVSWYQQALGQGPQFIFQYYEEEERQRGNFPDRFSGHQFPNYSSELNVNALLLGDSALYLCASSLGIVGNTIYFGEGSWLTVV.

This chain connects TRBV9 to TRBJ2-7, with 7 bases fitting TRBD1. J lost 2 bases, V lost 1 base, and 3 bases had no gene match. Per germline, CDR1 SGDLS and CDR2 YYNGEE. The CDR3 consists of 14 residues. CDR3: CASSVRDSTYEQYF. The CDR3 DNA follows: TGTGCCAGCAGCGTAAGGGACAGTACCTACGAGCAGTACTTC.

This chain uses TRBV6-5 with TRBJ2-5, with TRBD2 identical over 7 bases. The ends lost 4 bases at V and 1 base at J; junction bases unmatched: 3. CDR3 length: 14 residues. Looked up from germline, CDR1 is MNHEY and CDR2 is SVGAGI. The CDR3 reads CASSSSSGQETQYF. For the CDR3, the DNA is TGTGCCAGCAGTTCTTCTAGCGGCCAAGAGACCCAGTACTTC.

With respect to this clonotype: One end of the junction varies from germline; a read error may be responsible. This chain uses TRBV4-1 with TRBJ1-4, with D perhaps TRBD1 (5 bases). Looked up from germline, CDR1 is MGHRA and CDR2 is YSYEKL. The CDR3 totals 12 residues. CDR3: CASSRQGDTIVF. Here the CDR3 DNA reads TGCGCCAGCAGCCGCCAGGGAGACACTATAGTTTTT.

The chain carries TRBV27 and TRBJ1-6; the D is unclear. Trimming cost V 5 bases and J 8 bases, with 7 bases left between them. CDR3 length: 12 amino acids. The germline CDR1 and CDR2 sequences are MNHEY and SMNVEV (reference sequence). CDR3 DNA: TGTGCCAGCAGTGGACGATATTCACCCCTCCACTTT. Its translation: CASSGRYSPLHF.

The gene calls are TRBV20-1 and TRBJ2-7, with TRBD2 matching over 8 bases. There are 13 residues in the CDR3. After removal of 1 base from V and 3 bases from J, the junction contained 2 bases not matched to a gene. Per germline, CDR1 DFQATT and CDR2 SNEGSKA (reference sequence). The CDR3 nucleotides read TGCAGTGCTAGAGTAAGCGGGAGCTACGAGCAGTACTTC. This encodes CSARVSGSYEQYF.

The CDR3 loop is CASSLEGTGSYEQYF. In DNA form, the CDR3 reads TGCGCCAGCAGCTTGGAGGGGACAGGGTCCTACGAGCAGTACTTC. The rearrangement joins TRBV5-1 to TRBJ2-7, with TRBD1 matching 9 bases. V shed 0 bases and J 1 base; nucleotides not matched to a gene: 2. CDR3 length: 15 residues. Looked up from germline, CDR1 is SGHRS and CDR2 is YFSETQ.

The CDR3 DNA follows: TGTGCCAGCAGCCAAGATTTGACTTACAAAGAGACCCAGTACTTC. Its protein is CASSQDLTYKETQYF. V and J are TRBV3-1 and TRBJ2-5; D is uncertain. From germline, CDR1 is LGHDT and CDR2 YNNKEL (reference sequence). The length of the CDR3 is 15 residues. Trimming pared 0 bases from V and 3 bases from J, leaving 11 bases between.

DNA of the CDR3: TGTGCCAGCAGTCCGGACGGACCCTACGAGCAGTACTTC. Its protein product is CASSPDGPYEQYF. The chain uses TRBV12-3 or TRBV12-4 and TRBJ2-7; D not resolved. V lost 5 bases, J lost 2 bases, and 10 bases lay in between. The CDR3 extends over 13 amino acids.

The chain uses TRBV29-1 and TRBJ2-7, with 12 positions matching TRBD2. The trim removed 6 bases at V and 3 bases at J, leaving 3 bases unmatched. The CDR3 is 13 amino acids. In germline, CDR1 is SQVTM, CDR2 ANQGSEA. The DNA for the CDR3 is TGCAGCGTGAGGACTAGCGGGATCTACGAGCAGTACTTC. Translation: CSVRTSGIYEQYF.

This rearrangement joins TRBV7-2 to TRBJ1-1; no reliable D call. Trimming took 4 bases from V and 5 from J, leaving 8 bases between them. Germline lookup yields CDR1 SGHTA and CDR2 FQGNSA. The CDR3 consists of 12 residues. The CDR3 protein is CASSYAGTEAFF. DNA for the CDR3: TGTGCCAGCAGCTACGCGGGGACTGAAGCTTTCTTT. Full variable domain (outside the CDR3, taken from reference TRBV7-2 and TRBJ1-1): GAGVSQSPSNKVTEKGKDVELRCDPISGHTALYWYRQSLGQGLEFLIYFQGNSAPDKSGLPSDRFSAERTGGSVSTLTIQRTQQEDSAVYLCASSYAGTEAFFGQGTRLTVV.